A single sample is the source of the 10 T cell receptor beta chains below, sequenced in a study of blood T cell repertoires in COVID-19. Here immunoSEQ multiplex PCR was the method, and the copy in TCRdb shows in-frame clones only, minus some. The sample yields about 350,000 clones, 80% to 90% seen once. The sequencing sample was made of peripheral blood. All receptors derive from a woman between 50 and 59 years old with COVID-19, enrolled during active disease.

This clone is a singleton in its sample. The chain uses TRBV7-9 and TRBJ2-1; D remains unclear. Trimming left V 2 bases short and J 6 bases short, with 8 bases between. Germline lookup yields CDR1 SEHNR and CDR2 FQNEAQ (reference sequence). This CDR3 has 13 amino acids. The CDR3 DNA reads TGTGCCAGCAGCTTACTCCCCTTCAATGAGCAGTTCTTC. It codes for CASSLLPFNEQFF.

This clone was detected a few times. V usage is TRBV5-1 and J usage is TRBJ1-5; TRBD1 might be the D (6 bases). The germline gives CDR1 SGHRS, CDR2 YFSETQ. Trimming stripped 0 bases from V and 2 bases from J, with 9 bases between. The CDR3 has 15 amino acids. CDR3 sequence: CASSLGTVGNQPQHF. Written as DNA, the CDR3 is TGCGCCAGCAGCTTGGGGACAGTGGGCAATCAGCCCCAGCATTTT. The full variable domain, with the rest looked up from reference TRBV5-1 and TRBJ1-5, is KAGVTQTPRYLIKTRGQQVTLSCSPISGHRSVSWYQQTPGQGLQFLFEYFSETQRNKGNFPGRFSGRQFSNSRSEMNVSTLELGDSALYLCASSLGTVGNQPQHFGDGTRLSIL.

The chain carries TRBV7-2 and TRBJ2-7, with a possible D match to TRBD2 (6 bases). The CDR3 covers 15 residues. V was cut by 1 base and J by 0 bases, with 10 bases left in between. The germline V gene has CDR1 SGHTA and CDR2 FQGNSA. The CDR3 sequence is CASSLGAGSSYEQYF. DNA for the CDR3: TGTGCCAGCAGCTTAGGGGCGGGGAGCTCCTACGAGCAGTACTTC.

This chain connects TRBV19 to TRBJ1-1, with D perhaps TRBD1 (5 bases). The germline gives CDR1 LNHDA, CDR2 SQIVND (reference sequence). With 5 bases removed from V and 1 base from J, the gap between germline ends came to 8 bases. There are 13 residues in the CDR3. The CDR3 coding sequence is TGTGCCAGTAGTCGAGGACAGAACACTGAAGCTTTCTTT. Residues: CASSRGQNTEAFF.

This chain links TRBV27 with TRBJ2-1, with 10 nucleotides matching TRBD2. J lost 5 bases, V lost 5 bases, and 9 bases had no gene match. Germline CDR1 and CDR2: MNHEY and SMNVEV (reference sequence). The CDR3 consists of 16 residues. The CDR3 reads CASSNRLAGKDNEQFF. CDR3 coding DNA: TGTGCCAGCAGTAACCGACTAGCGGGTAAAGACAATGAGCAGTTCTTC.

The chain links TRBV3-1 (or the pseudogene TRBV3-2) to TRBJ2-7; TRBD2 agrees at 12 bases. CDR3 length: 15 amino acids. After removal of 1 base from V and 5 bases from J, the junction contained 3 bases not matched to a gene. The germline V gene encodes CDR1 LGHDT and CDR2 YNNKEL (reference sequence). DNA for the CDR3: TGTGCCAGCAGCCAAGGACTAGCGGGAGTCCACGAGCAGTACTTC. It is translated as CASSQGLAGVHEQYF.

The CDR3: CASSLAGQNQPQHF. In DNA, the CDR3 is TGTGCCAGCAGCTTAGCCGGACAGAATCAGCCCCAGCATTTT. The genes are TRBV11-2 and TRBJ1-5; TRBD1 is a possible D gene (6 bases). This CDR3 region has 14 residues. Germline CDR1 SGHAT, CDR2 FQNNGV. V was trimmed by 1 base and J by 4 bases, leaving 8 bases between them.

The genes are TRBV10-3 and TRBJ2-7; D is possibly TRBD2 (5 bases). CDR1 and CDR2 from the germline V gene are ENHRY and SYGVKD. This CDR3 comprises 15 residues. Trimming stripped 0 bases from V and 6 bases from J, with 15 bases between. The CDR3 here is CAISESPSTGGEQYF. The CDR3, as DNA: TGTGCCATCAGTGAGTCCCCCTCGACTGGAGGCGAGCAGTACTTC.

The chain combines TRBV6-5 with TRBJ2-1; D perhaps matches TRBD2 (7 bases). The CDR3 extends over 12 amino acids. V lost 6 bases and J 11 bases, leaving 14 bases between the germline ends. The germline V gene has CDR1 MNHEY and CDR2 SVGAGI. Here the CDR3 DNA reads TGTGCCAGCAGGGGAGGGGGACTCCAGCAGTTCTTC. Translation gives CASRGGGLQQFF.

This rearrangement joins TRBV5-4 to TRBJ2-7; 8 nucleotides agree with TRBD1. CDR3 length: 16 amino acids. V lost 2 bases, J lost 2 bases, and 9 bases stayed unmatched. Germline V gives CDR1 SGHNT, CDR2 YYREEE (reference sequence). The CDR3 loop reads CASSFPDRGLTYEQYF. The CDR3 DNA follows: TGTGCCAGCAGCTTTCCCGACAGGGGACTTACCTACGAGCAGTACTTC.